The following is a T cell receptor beta chain sequence with its context. Its cognate antigen is unknown. Expressed TCRB transcripts got sequenced, as all isolated RNA was reverse transcribed. Only in-frame clones appear in the TCRdb table, and some are missing; sequencing was by immunoSEQ multiplex PCR. The sample yields 500,000 to 650,000 clones, over 10% seen once. There are 14 residues in the CDR3. Trimming removed 4 bases from V and 4 bases from J; junction bases left unmatched: 5. The germline V gene has CDR1 MGHRA and CDR2 YSYEKL. This entry is derived from a study of beta chain features in type 1 diabetes. Study outcomes and limitations: Reduced insertions and increased deletions marked VDJ junctions in type 1 diabetes patients. Within each of all four CD4+ subsets, Type 1 diabetes patients had TCRB CDR3s that were moderately but significantly shorter.

Sorted populations all exceeded 95% purity. The sample consisted of naive CD4+ T cells from blood. The rearrangement joins TRBV4-1 to TRBJ1-2; 8 bases match TRBD1. This clonotype originated in a man aged 25-45 years with type 1 diabetes. The CDR3 DNA sequence: TGCGCCAGCAGCCCCGGACAGGGAGGCTATGGCTACACCTTC. It specifies CASSPGQGGYGYTF.